Presented here are 14 T cell receptor beta chains from one specimen sequenced in a study of T cells expressing NK-cell markers. From its re-call of the 5' RACE reads, TCRdb lists each CDR3 protein once, without DNA. The table counts about 400,000 distinct CDR3 sequences; roughly 10% lies in the top ten. The sample was blood T cells: a sorted CD56 or NKG2C T cell subset, CD4+ or CD8+ T cells, or bulk PBMC T cells (not recorded which). Every receptor here comes from a woman aged 50 to 60 in good health.

The genes are TRBV12-3 or TRBV12-4 and TRBJ1-4; TCRdb's D call, TRBD1, is unchecked because there is no DNA. The CDR3 is made up of 14 amino acids. CDR3 loop: CASRKAGGVEKLFF.

V usage is TRBV7-9 and J usage is TRBJ2-1. The CDR3 is 15 amino acids. CDR1 is SEHNR and CDR2 is FQNEAQ in the germline V gene (reference sequence). This chain's CDR3 is CASSLVGFSYNEQFF.

The chain carries TRBV6-5 and TRBJ1-4; TCRdb returns TRBD1, unconfirmable since there is no DNA. This CDR3 contains 17 residues. Per the germline V gene, CDR1 is MNHEY and CDR2 is SVGAGI. CDR3 residues: CASSYTPDRGQNEKLFF.

The chain links TRBV11-1 to TRBJ2-1. The CDR3 has 16 amino acids. The germline V gene has CDR1 SGHAT and CDR2 FQDESV (reference sequence). The CDR3 sequence is CASTTGIRSSYNEQFF.

The chain has TRBV20-1 and TRBJ2-5; lacking DNA, the TRBD2 call made by TCRdb goes unchecked. CDR1 and CDR2 from the germline V gene are DFQATT and SNEGSKA (reference sequence). This CDR3 comprises 16 residues. The CDR3 is CSAGRPGLAGQETQYF.

The chain joins TRBV20-1 to TRBJ2-5; TCRdb designates TRBD1, a call that cannot be tested without DNA. Germline V gene data show CDR1 as DFQATT and CDR2 as SNEGSKA (reference sequence). CDR3 length: 14 amino acids. The chain's CDR3 is CSAKLSLVLETQYF.

The chain combines TRBV20-1 with TRBJ1-5. Germline V gene sequence: CDR1 DFQATT, CDR2 SNEGSKA (reference sequence). There are 15 residues in the CDR3. CDR3 protein: CSARDIRDSNQPQHF.

V is TRBV27 and J is TRBJ2-1. Germline loops: CDR1 MNHEY, CDR2 SMNVEV (reference sequence). The CDR3 has 15 residues. The CDR3 reads CASSLSGTTYNEQFF.

CDR3 sequence: CSASGTTQETQYF. The rearrangement uses TRBV20-1 and TRBJ2-5. The CDR3 sequence is 13 residues long. Germline V gives CDR1 DFQATT, CDR2 SNEGSKA (reference sequence).

The V call is TRBV6-5, the J call TRBJ2-2; TCRdb calls TRBD1, which cannot be checked without DNA. The CDR3 consists of 16 residues. Germline V gene lookup returns CDR1 MNHEY and CDR2 SVGAGI. CDR3: CASGRPGTVNTGELFF.

The rearrangement links TRBV5-6 to TRBJ1-1. Germline V CDR1 and CDR2: SGHDT, YYEEEE. This CDR3 spans 16 amino acids. This CDR3 is CASSLGSGRRDAEAFF.

This chain connects TRBV6-5 to TRBJ2-7; the TRBD2 assignment by TCRdb is unverifiable without DNA. This CDR3 has 16 amino acids. Germline CDR1 is MNHEY and CDR2 is SVGAGI. CDR3 amino acids: CASSYKLAGGSYEQYF.

This sequence joins TRBV18 and TRBJ2-7; TCRdb gives TRBD2 as the D gene, but with no DNA this cannot be confirmed. The CDR3 is 17 residues long. CDR1 is KGHSH and CDR2 is LQKENI in the germline V gene. The CDR3: CASSPRELAGGTYEQYF.

This chain links TRBV5-1 with TRBJ2-1. The CDR3 runs 16 residues. Germline CDR1 reads SGHRS; CDR2 reads YFSETQ. The CDR3 spells CASSLSQASSYNEQFF.